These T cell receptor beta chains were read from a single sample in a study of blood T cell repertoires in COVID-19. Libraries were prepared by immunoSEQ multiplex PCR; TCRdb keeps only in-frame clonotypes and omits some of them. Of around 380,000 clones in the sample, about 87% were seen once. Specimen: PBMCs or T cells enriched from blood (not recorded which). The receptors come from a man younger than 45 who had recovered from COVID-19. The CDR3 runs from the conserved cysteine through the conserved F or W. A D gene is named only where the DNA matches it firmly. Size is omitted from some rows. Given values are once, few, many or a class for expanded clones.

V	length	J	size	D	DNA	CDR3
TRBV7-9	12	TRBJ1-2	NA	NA	TGTGCCAGCAGCTTCGGACAGAATGGCTACACCTTC	CASSFGQNGYTF
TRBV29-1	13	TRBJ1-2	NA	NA	TGCAGCATTGGAGTCGGCAGGGGTTATGGCTACACCTTC	CSIGVGRGYGYTF
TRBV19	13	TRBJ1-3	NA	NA	TGTGCCAGTAGTGTCTCTATTGGAAACACCATATATTTT	CASSVSIGNTIYF
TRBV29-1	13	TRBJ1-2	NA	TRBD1	TGCAGCGTTGGCCTTACAGGGGGCGGAGGCTACACCTTC	CSVGLTGGGGYTF
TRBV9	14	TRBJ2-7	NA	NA	TGTGCCAGCAGCGCGTTAGGGGGTTTCGACGAGCAGTACTTC	CASSALGGFDEQYF
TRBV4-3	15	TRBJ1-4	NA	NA	TGCGCCAGCAGCCAAGGCAGGGGTTCGGGGGAAAAACTGTTTTTT	CASSQGRGSGEKLFF
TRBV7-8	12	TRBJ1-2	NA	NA	TGTGCCAGCAGCTTACGGGGGTTTGGCTACACCTTC	CASSLRGFGYTF
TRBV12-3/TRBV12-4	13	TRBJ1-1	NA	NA	TGTGCCAGCAGTTACGGGGGGAACACTGAAGCTTTCTTT	CASSYGGNTEAFF
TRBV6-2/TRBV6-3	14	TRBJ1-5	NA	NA	TGTGCCAGCAGTTACCCTCAGGTCCATCAGCCCCAGCATTTT	CASSYPQVHQPQHF
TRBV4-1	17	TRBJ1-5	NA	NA	TGCGCCAGCAGCCCGACTTTATGGGTCGTTCCTAGCCAGCCCCAGCATTTT	CASSPTLWVVPSQPQHF
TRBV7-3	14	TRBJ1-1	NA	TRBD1	TGTGCCAGCAGCCTAGGGACAGGGAACACTGAAGCTTTCTTT	CASSLGTGNTEAFF
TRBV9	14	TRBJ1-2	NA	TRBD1	TGTGCCAGCAGCGTAGAGACAGGGCTTGGGAGCTACACCTTC	CASSVETGLGSYTF
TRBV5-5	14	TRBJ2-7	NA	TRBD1	TGTGCCAGCAGCACCGGGACAGGGGGCTACGAGCAGTACTTC	CASSTGTGGYEQYF
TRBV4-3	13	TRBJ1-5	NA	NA	TGCGCCAGCAGCCAAGAGTTAGATCAGCCCCAGCATTTT	CASSQELDQPQHF
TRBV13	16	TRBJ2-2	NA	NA	TGTGCCAGCAGCGCAAGGGGTTCCTTGGACACCGGGGAGCTGTTTTTT	CASSARGSLDTGELFF
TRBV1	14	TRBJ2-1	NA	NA	TGCACCAGCAGCCGACTGGCGGGGGGAAGTGAGCAGTTCTTC	CTSSRLAGGSEQFF
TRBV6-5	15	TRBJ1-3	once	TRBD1	TGTGCCAGCAGTTACGAGGGGGCCAATGGAAACACCATATATTTT	CASSYEGANGNTIYF
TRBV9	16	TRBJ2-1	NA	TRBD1	TGTGCCAGCAGCCTCCCCGGGACAGGGGCAGGGTATGAGCAGTTCTTC	CASSLPGTGAGYEQFF
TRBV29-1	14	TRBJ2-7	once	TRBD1	TGCAGCGTCTCCGGGACAGGGAGCTCCTACGAGCAGTACTTC	CSVSGTGSSYEQYF
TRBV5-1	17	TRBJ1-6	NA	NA	TGCGCCAACTCGGGGTGGTCACTTCAACCCTATAATTCACCCCTCCACTTT	CANSGWSLQPYNSPLHF
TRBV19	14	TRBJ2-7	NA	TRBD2	TGTGCCAGTTCCGGGAGGGCAGGACCCTACGAGCAGTACTTC	CASSGRAGPYEQYF
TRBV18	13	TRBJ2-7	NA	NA	TGTGCCAGCTCAACTAACAGGGTATCCGAGCAGTACTTC	CASSTNRVSEQYF
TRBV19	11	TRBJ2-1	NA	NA	TGTGCCACACGAAGCCGGGGTGAGCAGTTCTTC	CATRSRGEQFF
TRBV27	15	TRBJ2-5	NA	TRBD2	TGTGCCAGCAGTCAGCGACTAGCGGGGTTGGAGACCCAGTACTTC	CASSQRLAGLETQYF
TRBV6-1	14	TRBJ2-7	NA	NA	TGTGCCAGCAGAACAGGGGAGGAGTCCTACGAGCAGTACTTC	CASRTGEESYEQYF
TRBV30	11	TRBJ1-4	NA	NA	TGTGCCTGGAATCCGGGTACCAAACTGTTTTTT	CAWNPGTKLFF
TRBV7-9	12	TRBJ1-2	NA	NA	TGTGCCAGCAGCGTCAGAGGAGATGGCTACACCTTC	CASSVRGDGYTF
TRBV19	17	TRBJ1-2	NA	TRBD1	TGTGCCAGTAGTATAGCCCCCGGACAGGCCAGCTCCTATGGCTACACCTTC	CASSIAPGQASSYGYTF
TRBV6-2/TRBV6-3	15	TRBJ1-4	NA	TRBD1	TGTGCCAGCAGTTCTGAGACAGGGACTAATGAAAAACTGTTTTTT	CASSSETGTNEKLFF
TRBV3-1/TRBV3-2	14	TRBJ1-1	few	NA	TGTGCCAGCAGGGAACAGGGAATTTTAACTGAAGCTTTCTTT	CASREQGILTEAFF
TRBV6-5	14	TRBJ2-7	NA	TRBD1	TGTGCCAGCAGTTACATCGGGACAGGGGGCGAGCAGTACTTC	CASSYIGTGGEQYF
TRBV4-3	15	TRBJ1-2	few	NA	TGCGCCAGCAGCCAAGAGATGAACGGCGGGTATGGCTACACCTTC	CASSQEMNGGYGYTF
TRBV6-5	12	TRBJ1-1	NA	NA	TGTGCCAGCAGATCAGGGAACACTGAAGCTTTCTTT	CASRSGNTEAFF
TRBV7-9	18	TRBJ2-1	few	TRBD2	TGTGCCAGCAGCTTAGCCCCCAGGACTAGCCCAGACGTCCCTGAGCAGTTCTTC	CASSLAPRTSPDVPEQFF
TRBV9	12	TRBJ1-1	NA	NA	TGTGCCAGCAGTACAGGGAACACTGAAGCTTTCTTT	CASSTGNTEAFF
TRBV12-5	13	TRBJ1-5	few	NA	TGTGCTAGTGTAACGGGGGGTCGCCAGCCCCAGCATTTT	CASVTGGRQPQHF
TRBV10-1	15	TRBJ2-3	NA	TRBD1	TGCGCCAGCAGTGAGGGGACAGTCGGCACAGATACGCAGTATTTT	CASSEGTVGTDTQYF
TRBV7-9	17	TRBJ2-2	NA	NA	TGTGCCAGCAGCCCCGATGAGGAAGCAGTGTACACCGGGGAGCTGTTTTTT	CASSPDEEAVYTGELFF
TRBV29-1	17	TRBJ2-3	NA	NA	TGCAGCGTTGAAATTGTTCGTCGGCGGACTAGCACAGATACGCAGTATTTT	CSVEIVRRRTSTDTQYF
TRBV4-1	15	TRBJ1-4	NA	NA	TGCGCCAGCAGCCAAACTGGACAGCAAAATGAAAAACTGTTTTTT	CASSQTGQQNEKLFF
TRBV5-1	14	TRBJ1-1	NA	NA	TGCGCCAGCCGGGCAGGACTACCGAACACTGAAGCTTTCTTT	CASRAGLPNTEAFF
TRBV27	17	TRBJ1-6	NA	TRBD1	TGTGCCAGCAGTCCGGGACAGCCGTCACCGAATAATTCACCCCTCCACTTT	CASSPGQPSPNNSPLHF
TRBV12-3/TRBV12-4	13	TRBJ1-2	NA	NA	TGTGCCAGCAGTCCTGACATCAACTATGGCTACACCTTC	CASSPDINYGYTF
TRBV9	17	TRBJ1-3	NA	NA	TGTGCCAGCAGCGTAGGAGACTGGACAGCCTCTGGAAACACCATATATTTT	CASSVGDWTASGNTIYF
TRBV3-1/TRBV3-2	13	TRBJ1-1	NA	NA	TGTGCCAGCAGCCAAGAACACGGGGAAAACACTTTCTTT	CASSQEHGENTFF
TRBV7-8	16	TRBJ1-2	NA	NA	TGTGCCAGCAGCTTAGCGGGCGGGGGCCTTAACTATGGCTACACCTTC	CASSLAGGGLNYGYTF
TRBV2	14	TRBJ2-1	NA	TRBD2	TGTGCCAGCAGTGATCCCTCGGGGGGAAATGAGCAGTTCTTC	CASSDPSGGNEQFF
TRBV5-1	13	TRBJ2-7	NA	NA	TGCGCCAGCAGAAATAGGGGTGCTCTCGAGCAGTACTTC	CASRNRGALEQYF
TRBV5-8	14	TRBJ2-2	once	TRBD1	TGTGCCAGCAGCTTACTTCAGGGGGTTTGGGAGCTGTTTTTT	CASSLLQGVWELFF
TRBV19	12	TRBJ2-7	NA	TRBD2	TGTGCCAGTAGTATGACAGCGGGAAAGCAGTACTTC	CASSMTAGKQYF
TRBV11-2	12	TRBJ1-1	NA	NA	TGTGCCAGCAGCTCACAGAGGGCTGAAGCTTTCTTT	CASSSQRAEAFF